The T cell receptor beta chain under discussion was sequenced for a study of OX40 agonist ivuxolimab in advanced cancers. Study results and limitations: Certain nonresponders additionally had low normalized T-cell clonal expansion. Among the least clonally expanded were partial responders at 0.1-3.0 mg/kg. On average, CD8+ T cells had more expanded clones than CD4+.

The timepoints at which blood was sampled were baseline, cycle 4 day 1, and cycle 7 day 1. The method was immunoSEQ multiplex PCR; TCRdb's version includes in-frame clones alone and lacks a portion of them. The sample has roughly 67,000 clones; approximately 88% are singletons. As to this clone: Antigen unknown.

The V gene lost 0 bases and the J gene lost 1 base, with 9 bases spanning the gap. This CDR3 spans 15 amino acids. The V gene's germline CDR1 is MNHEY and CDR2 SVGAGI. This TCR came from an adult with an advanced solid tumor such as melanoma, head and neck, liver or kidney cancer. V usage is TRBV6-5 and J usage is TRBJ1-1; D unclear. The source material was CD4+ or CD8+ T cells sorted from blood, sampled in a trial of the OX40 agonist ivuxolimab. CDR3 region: CASSYSRSQNTEAFF. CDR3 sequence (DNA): TGTGCCAGCAGTTACTCTAGAAGTCAGAACACTGAAGCTTTCTTT.